This TCR beta chain was documented in a study of STAT3 mutations in large granular lymphocyte leukemia. Study-level findings and limits: Every T-LGLL patient had at least one immunodominant TCRbeta clonotype.

A word on this clone: Its antigen is unidentified.

Data came from immunoSEQ multiplex PCR; TCRdb stores just in-frame clones and leaves some out. The repertoire holds tens of thousands of clones, with over 90% as singletons. The CDR3 totals 15 residues. The V gene end was trimmed by 6 bases and the J gene end by 6 bases; junction bases not matched to a gene: 16. From germline, CDR1 is SQVTM and CDR2 ANQGSEA. The chain links TRBV29-1 to TRBJ1-2; 7 bases are a match to TRBD1. This receptor was identified in a man between 40 and 49 years old with T-cell large granular lymphocyte leukemia. Some clones in this sample may be carry-over from other donors' samples. Sequencing was done on a sample of peripheral blood mononuclear cells. The CDR3 DNA reads TGCAGCGTGGGTACAGGGGAGGGGGCCTATAATGGCTACACCTTC. Amino acid sequence: CSVGTGEGAYNGYTF. Using reference TRBV29-1 and TRBJ1-2 for the parts outside the CDR3, the full variable domain is SAVISQKPSRDICQRGTSLTIQCQVDSQVTMMFWYRQQPGQSLTLIATANQGSEATYESGFVIDKFPISRPNLTFSTLTVSNMSPEDSSIYLCSVGTGEGAYNGYTFGSGTRLTVV.